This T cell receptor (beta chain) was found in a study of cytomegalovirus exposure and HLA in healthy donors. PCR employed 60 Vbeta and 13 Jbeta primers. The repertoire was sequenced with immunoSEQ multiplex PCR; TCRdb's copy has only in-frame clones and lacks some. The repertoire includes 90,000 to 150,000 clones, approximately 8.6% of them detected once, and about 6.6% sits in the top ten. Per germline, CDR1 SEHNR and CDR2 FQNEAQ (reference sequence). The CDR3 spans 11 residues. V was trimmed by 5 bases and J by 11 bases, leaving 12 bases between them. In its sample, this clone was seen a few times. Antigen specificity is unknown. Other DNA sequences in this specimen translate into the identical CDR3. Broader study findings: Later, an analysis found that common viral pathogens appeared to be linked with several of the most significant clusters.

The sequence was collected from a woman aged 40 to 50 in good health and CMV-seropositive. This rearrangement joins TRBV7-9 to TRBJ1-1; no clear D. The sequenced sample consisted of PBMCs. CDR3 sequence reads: CASSLEAGAFF. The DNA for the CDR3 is TGTGCCAGCAGCCTAGAAGCGGGGGCTTTCTTT.